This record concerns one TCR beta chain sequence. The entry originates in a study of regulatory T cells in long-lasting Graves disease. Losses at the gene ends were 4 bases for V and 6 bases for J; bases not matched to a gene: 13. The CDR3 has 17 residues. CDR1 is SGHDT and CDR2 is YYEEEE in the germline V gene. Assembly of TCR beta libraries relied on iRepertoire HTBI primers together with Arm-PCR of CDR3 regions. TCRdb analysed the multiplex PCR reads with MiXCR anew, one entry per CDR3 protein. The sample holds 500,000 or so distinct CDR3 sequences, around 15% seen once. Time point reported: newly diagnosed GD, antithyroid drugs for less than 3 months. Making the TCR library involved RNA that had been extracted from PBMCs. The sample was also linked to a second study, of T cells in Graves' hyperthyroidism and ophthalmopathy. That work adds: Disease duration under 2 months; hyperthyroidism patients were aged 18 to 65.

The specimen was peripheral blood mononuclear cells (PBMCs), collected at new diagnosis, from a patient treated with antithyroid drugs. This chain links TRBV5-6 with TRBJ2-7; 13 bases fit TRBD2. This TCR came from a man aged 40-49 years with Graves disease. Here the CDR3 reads CASSPTPGLAGPLEQYF. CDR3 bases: TGTGCCAGCAGCCCGACCCCGGGACTAGCGGGACCCCTCGAGCAGTACTTC.